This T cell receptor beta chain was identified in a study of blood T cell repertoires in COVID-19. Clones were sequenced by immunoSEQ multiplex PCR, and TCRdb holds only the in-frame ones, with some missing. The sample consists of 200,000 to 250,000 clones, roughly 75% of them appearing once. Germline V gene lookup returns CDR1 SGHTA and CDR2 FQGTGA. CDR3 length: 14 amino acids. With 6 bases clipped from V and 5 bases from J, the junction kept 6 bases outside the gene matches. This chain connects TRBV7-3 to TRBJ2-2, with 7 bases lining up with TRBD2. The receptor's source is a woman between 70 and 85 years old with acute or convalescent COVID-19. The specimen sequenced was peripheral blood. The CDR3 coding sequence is TGTGCCAGCAGACACAGAGCGGGGACCGGGGAGCTGTTTTTT. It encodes CASRHRAGTGELFF.